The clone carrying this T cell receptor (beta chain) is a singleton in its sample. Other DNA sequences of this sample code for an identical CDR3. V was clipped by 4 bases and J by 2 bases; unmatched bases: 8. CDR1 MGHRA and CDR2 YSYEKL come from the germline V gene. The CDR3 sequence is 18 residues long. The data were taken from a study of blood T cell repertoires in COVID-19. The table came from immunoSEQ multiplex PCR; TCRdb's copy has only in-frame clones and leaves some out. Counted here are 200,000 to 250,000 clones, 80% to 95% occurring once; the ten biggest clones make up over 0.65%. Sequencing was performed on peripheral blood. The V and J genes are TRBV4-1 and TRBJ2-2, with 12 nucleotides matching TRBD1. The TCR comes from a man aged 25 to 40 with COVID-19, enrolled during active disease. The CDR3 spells CASSRTGTGGANTGELFF. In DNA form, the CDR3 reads TGCGCCAGCAGCCGAACCGGGACAGGGGGCGCAAACACCGGGGAGCTGTTTTTT.